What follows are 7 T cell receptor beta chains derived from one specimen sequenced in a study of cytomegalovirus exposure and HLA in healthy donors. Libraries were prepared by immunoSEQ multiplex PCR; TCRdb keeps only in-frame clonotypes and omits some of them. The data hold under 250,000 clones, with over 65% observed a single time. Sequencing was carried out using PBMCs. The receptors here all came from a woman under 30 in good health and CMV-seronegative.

CDR3 amino acids: CASGPGWPQHF. The CDR3 nucleotides read TGTGCTAGTGGTCCAGGGTGGCCCCAGCATTTT. This rearrangement joins TRBV12-5 to TRBJ1-5; perhaps TRBD1 as D (5 bases). There are 11 residues in the CDR3. The V end was cut by 5 bases, the J end by 9 bases, with 8 bases between. Germline CDR1 is LGHNT and CDR2 is FRNRAP.

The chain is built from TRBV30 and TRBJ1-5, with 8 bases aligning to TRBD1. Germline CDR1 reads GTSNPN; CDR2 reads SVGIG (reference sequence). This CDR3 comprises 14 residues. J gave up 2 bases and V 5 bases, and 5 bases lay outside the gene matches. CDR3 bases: TGTGCCTGGGGAGACAGGGGAGGCAATCAGCCCCAGCATTTT. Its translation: CAWGDRGGNQPQHF.

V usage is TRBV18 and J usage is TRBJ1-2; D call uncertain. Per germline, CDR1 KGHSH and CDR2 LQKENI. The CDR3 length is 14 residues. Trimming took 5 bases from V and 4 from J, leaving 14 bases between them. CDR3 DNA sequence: TGTGCCAGCTCATCCTCTGCCGGACCCTATGGCTACACCTTC. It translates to CASSSSAGPYGYTF. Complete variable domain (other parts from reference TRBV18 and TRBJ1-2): NAGVMQNPRHLVRRRGQEARLRCSPMKGHSHVYWYRQLPEEGLKFMVYLQKENIIDESGMPKERFSAEFPKEGPSILRIQQVVRGDSAAYFCASSSSAGPYGYTFGSGTRLTVV.

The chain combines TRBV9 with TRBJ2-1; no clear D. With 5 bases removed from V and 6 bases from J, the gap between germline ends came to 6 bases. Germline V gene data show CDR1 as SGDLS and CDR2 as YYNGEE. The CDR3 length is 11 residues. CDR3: CASRDGNEQFF. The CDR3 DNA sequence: TGTGCCAGCAGGGACGGCAATGAGCAGTTCTTC.

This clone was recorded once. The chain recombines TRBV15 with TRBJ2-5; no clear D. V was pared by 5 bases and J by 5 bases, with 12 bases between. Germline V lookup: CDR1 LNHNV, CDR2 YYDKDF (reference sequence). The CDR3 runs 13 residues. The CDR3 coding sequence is TGTGCCACCAGCGTCACTTACTCGGAGACCCAGTACTTC. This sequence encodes CATSVTYSETQYF.

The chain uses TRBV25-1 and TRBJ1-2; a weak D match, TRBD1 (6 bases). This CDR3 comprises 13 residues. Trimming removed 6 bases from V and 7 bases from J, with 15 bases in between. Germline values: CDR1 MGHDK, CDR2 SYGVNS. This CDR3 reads CASRDTGTFGYTF. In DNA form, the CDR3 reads TGTGCCAGCAGAGACACAGGGACCTTTGGCTACACCTTC.

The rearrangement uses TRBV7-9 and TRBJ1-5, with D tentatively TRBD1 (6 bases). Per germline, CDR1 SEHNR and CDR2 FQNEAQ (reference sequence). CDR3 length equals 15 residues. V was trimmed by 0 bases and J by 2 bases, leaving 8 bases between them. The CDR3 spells CASSLAAGGNQPQHF. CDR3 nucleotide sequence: TGTGCCAGCAGCTTAGCGGCAGGGGGCAATCAGCCCCAGCATTTT.